This T cell receptor (beta chain) was retrieved from a study of T cell responses to AZD1222 COVID-19 vaccine. Repertoires were generated with immunoSEQ multiplex PCR, while TCRdb's copy carries only in-frame clones and drops some. The sample has about 140,000 clones, approximately 85% seen once. The CDR3 runs 15 residues. Trimming removed 6 bases from V and 1 base from J; junction bases left unmatched: 3. The germline gives CDR1 SGHTA, CDR2 FQGNSA. This rearrangement joins TRBV7-2 to TRBJ2-1; 10 bases fit TRBD2. Sequencing was performed on peripheral blood, taken on day 0 of AZD1222 vaccination. This TCR came from an adult in good health. In nucleotides, the CDR3 is TGTGCCAGCAGTCAGACTAGCGGGTCCTACAATGAGCAGTTCTTC. Translating it yields CASSQTSGSYNEQFF.